The rows below give T cell receptor beta chains drawn from one sample of a study of blood T cells in healthy people across ages. One entry per CDR3 protein, called by TCRdb with MiXCR from the 5' RACE reads. The sample contains approximately 770,000 distinct CDR3 sequences, about 62% of which appear only once. The source material was blood. All receptors come from a man younger than 40 in good health. The CDR3 runs from the conserved cysteine through the conserved F or W. Each record gives: D gene, V gene, J gene, clone size, CDR3 protein, CDR3 DNA. D genes are given only for firm matches. Clone size appears in some rows only: once, few, many, or a class for an expanded clone.

D gene: NA
V gene: TRBV7-8
J gene: TRBJ2-7
clone size: few
CDR3 protein: CASSPRGRYEQYF
CDR3 DNA: TGTGCCAGCAGCCCAAGAGGGAGATACGAGCAGTACTTC

D gene: TRBD2
V gene: TRBV5-6
J gene: TRBJ2-1
clone size: NA
CDR3 protein: CASSLTPPTVLGLVAYEQFF
CDR3 DNA: TGTGCCAGCAGCTTGACCCCACCTACGGTACTAGGACTAGTGGCCTATGAGCAGTTCTTC

D gene: NA
V gene: TRBV28
J gene: TRBJ2-1
clone size: NA
CDR3 protein: CASSSLEFNEQFF
CDR3 DNA: TGTGCCAGCAGCTCGCTAGAATTTAATGAGCAGTTCTTC

D gene: NA
V gene: TRBV21-1
J gene: TRBJ2-5
clone size: NA
CDR3 protein: CASRGVRLVGEETQYF
CDR3 DNA: TGTGCCAGCAGGGGGGTACGACTAGTTGGAGAAGAGACCCAGTACTTC

D gene: TRBD2
V gene: TRBV5-1
J gene: TRBJ2-3
clone size: NA
CDR3 protein: CASSSLISGGSDTQYF
CDR3 DNA: TGCGCCAGCAGCTCTTTGATTAGCGGGGGCTCAGATACGCAGTATTTT

D gene: NA
V gene: TRBV5-4
J gene: TRBJ2-3
clone size: few
CDR3 protein: CATSAPSTDTQYF
CDR3 DNA: TGTGCCACAAGCGCACCTAGCACAGATACGCAGTATTTT

D gene: TRBD1
V gene: TRBV7-2
J gene: TRBJ2-7
clone size: NA
CDR3 protein: CASSRTGSTKRSYNEQYF
CDR3 DNA: TGTGCCAGCAGCCGGACAGGGAGCACAAAACGCTCCTACAATGAGCAGTACTTC

D gene: TRBD1
V gene: TRBV12-3/TRBV12-4
J gene: TRBJ1-6
clone size: NA
CDR3 protein: CASRNTGVNSPLHF
CDR3 DNA: TGTGCCAGCAGAAATACAGGGGTTAATTCACCCCTCCACTTT

D gene: NA
V gene: TRBV27
J gene: TRBJ2-1
clone size: NA
CDR3 protein: CASREIREYNEQFF
CDR3 DNA: TGTGCCAGCAGGGAGATCCGGGAGTACAATGAGCAGTTCTTC

D gene: TRBD1
V gene: TRBV20-1
J gene: TRBJ2-7
clone size: NA
CDR3 protein: CSARDQKQGAVSYEQYF
CDR3 DNA: TGCAGTGCTAGAGATCAAAAACAGGGGGCCGTCTCCTACGAGCAGTACTTC

D gene: NA
V gene: TRBV27
J gene: TRBJ2-1
clone size: NA
CDR3 protein: CASSRRSQAPSYNEQFF
CDR3 DNA: TGTGCCAGCAGCCGAAGGTCCCAAGCCCCCTCCTACAATGAGCAGTTCTTC

D gene: TRBD2
V gene: TRBV7-2
J gene: TRBJ2-7
clone size: few
CDR3 protein: CASSSSSGGPRYF
CDR3 DNA: TGTGCCAGCAGCTCAAGTAGCGGGGGTCCCCGGTACTTC

D gene: NA
V gene: TRBV28
J gene: TRBJ2-7
clone size: NA
CDR3 protein: CASTFGDRSYEQYF
CDR3 DNA: TGTGCCAGCACTTTCGGAGACAGGTCCTACGAGCAGTACTTC

D gene: NA
V gene: TRBV10-3
J gene: TRBJ2-6
clone size: NA
CDR3 protein: CAMGRGTGANVLTF
CDR3 DNA: TGTGCCATGGGCAGGGGAACCGGGGCCAACGTCCTGACTTTC

D gene: NA
V gene: TRBV4-2
J gene: TRBJ2-7
clone size: many
CDR3 protein: CASSQDPGPYEQYF
CDR3 DNA: TGTGCCAGCAGCCAAGACCCAGGTCCATACGAGCAGTACTTC

D gene: NA
V gene: TRBV5-1
J gene: TRBJ2-3
clone size: once
CDR3 protein: CASSLAVFSITDTQYF
CDR3 DNA: TGCGCCAGCAGCTTGGCAGTGTTCAGCATTACAGATACGCAGTATTTT

D gene: NA
V gene: TRBV7-6
J gene: TRBJ2-5
clone size: NA
CDR3 protein: CASSSGQVETQYF
CDR3 DNA: TGTGCCAGCAGCTCGGGTCAGGTGGAGACCCAGTACTTC

D gene: NA
V gene: TRBV12-3/TRBV12-4
J gene: TRBJ2-7
clone size: NA
CDR3 protein: CASSFDGPYEQYF
CDR3 DNA: TGTGCCAGCAGTTTTGACGGGCCCTACGAGCAGTACTTC

D gene: NA
V gene: TRBV12-3/TRBV12-4
J gene: TRBJ1-2
clone size: NA
CDR3 protein: CASSFGSNYTF
CDR3 DNA: TGTGCCAGCAGTTTCGGCAGCAACTACACCTTC

D gene: NA
V gene: TRBV7-2
J gene: TRBJ2-5
clone size: few
CDR3 protein: CASSYSSVQETQYF
CDR3 DNA: TGTGCCAGCAGCTACTCTAGCGTACAAGAGACCCAGTACTTC

D gene: NA
V gene: TRBV20-1
J gene: TRBJ2-7
clone size: NA
CDR3 protein: CSVASYEQYF
CDR3 DNA: TGCAGTGTAGCTTCCTACGAGCAGTACTTC

D gene: TRBD1
V gene: TRBV29-1
J gene: TRBJ1-2
clone size: few
CDR3 protein: CSVGTGPGDGYTF
CDR3 DNA: TGCAGCGTGGGGACAGGGCCTGGGGATGGCTACACCTTC

D gene: NA
V gene: TRBV6-5
J gene: TRBJ2-1
clone size: few
CDR3 protein: CASSSVLTWDEQFF
CDR3 DNA: TGTGCCAGCAGTTCCGTTTTGACTTGGGATGAGCAGTTCTTC

D gene: NA
V gene: TRBV20-1
J gene: TRBJ2-3
clone size: NA
CDR3 protein: CSANNPDSRITDTQYF
CDR3 DNA: TGCAGTGCTAACAACCCTGACAGCCGGATCACAGATACGCAGTATTTT

D gene: NA
V gene: TRBV20-1
J gene: TRBJ2-4
clone size: NA
CDR3 protein: CSARGPGVELAKNIQYF
CDR3 DNA: TGCAGTGCTAGGGGGCCGGGGGTGGAGCTAGCCAAAAACATTCAGTACTTC

D gene: TRBD2
V gene: TRBV4-2
J gene: TRBJ2-1
clone size: NA
CDR3 protein: CASSQDFSGRFSYNEQFF
CDR3 DNA: TGTGCCAGCAGCCAAGATTTTAGCGGGAGGTTCTCCTACAATGAGCAGTTCTTC

D gene: NA
V gene: TRBV3-1
J gene: TRBJ2-1
clone size: NA
CDR3 protein: CASSQEQGPPFGEQFF
CDR3 DNA: TGTGCCAGCAGCCAAGAACAGGGCCCCCCTTTCGGTGAGCAGTTCTTC

D gene: NA
V gene: TRBV7-9
J gene: TRBJ2-7
clone size: few
CDR3 protein: CASSLGDQTRDEQYF
CDR3 DNA: TGTGCCAGCAGCTTAGGTGACCAGACTCGGGACGAGCAGTACTTC

D gene: TRBD2
V gene: TRBV20-1
J gene: TRBJ2-3
clone size: NA
CDR3 protein: CSAAKSGNTQYF
CDR3 DNA: TGCAGTGCTGCAAAAAGCGGGAATACGCAGTATTTT

D gene: NA
V gene: TRBV18
J gene: TRBJ2-3
clone size: few
CDR3 protein: CASSPDRVGYDTDTQYF
CDR3 DNA: TGTGCCAGCTCACCTGATCGAGTTGGTTATGACACAGATACGCAGTATTTT

D gene: NA
V gene: TRBV3-1
J gene: TRBJ2-7
clone size: NA
CDR3 protein: CASIRSEQYF
CDR3 DNA: TGTGCCAGCATCAGAAGCGAGCAGTACTTC

D gene: NA
V gene: TRBV18
J gene: TRBJ2-5
clone size: NA
CDR3 protein: CASSPSGPGVGETQYF
CDR3 DNA: TGTGCCAGCTCACCTTCAGGACCAGGGGTGGGAGAGACCCAGTACTTC

D gene: TRBD2
V gene: TRBV7-3
J gene: TRBJ2-1
clone size: many
CDR3 protein: CASSPISSGPNEQFF
CDR3 DNA: TGTGCCAGCAGCCCTATTAGTAGCGGGCCCAATGAGCAGTTCTTC

D gene: TRBD1
V gene: TRBV5-1
J gene: TRBJ1-1
clone size: NA
CDR3 protein: CASSLDAGQTNAEAFF
CDR3 DNA: TGCGCCAGCAGCTTGGACGCGGGACAGACAAACGCTGAAGCTTTCTTT

D gene: TRBD2
V gene: TRBV2
J gene: TRBJ2-1
clone size: few
CDR3 protein: CASSLIAGVMFF
CDR3 DNA: TGTGCCAGCAGTCTCATAGCGGGAGTTATGTTCTTC

D gene: TRBD1
V gene: TRBV5-1
J gene: TRBJ2-3
clone size: few
CDR3 protein: CASSSLDRARDTQYF
CDR3 DNA: TGCGCCAGCAGCTCTTTGGACAGGGCGAGGGATACGCAGTATTTT

D gene: TRBD1
V gene: TRBV4-2
J gene: TRBJ2-2
clone size: NA
CDR3 protein: CASSRELQGVTGRELFF
CDR3 DNA: TGTGCCAGCAGCCGAGAACTACAGGGGGTTACCGGGCGGGAGCTGTTTTTT

D gene: NA
V gene: TRBV6-2/TRBV6-3
J gene: TRBJ2-2
clone size: NA
CDR3 protein: CASERENTGELFF
CDR3 DNA: TGTGCCAGCGAACGGGAGAACACCGGGGAGCTGTTTTTT

D gene: NA
V gene: TRBV29-1
J gene: TRBJ2-5
clone size: once
CDR3 protein: CSVEDPGVQYF
CDR3 DNA: TGCAGCGTTGAAGATCCCGGAGTGCAGTACTTC

D gene: NA
V gene: TRBV7-2
J gene: TRBJ2-1
clone size: few
CDR3 protein: CASNHRLGRDEQFF
CDR3 DNA: TGTGCCAGCAACCATAGACTAGGTCGCGATGAGCAGTTCTTC

D gene: NA
V gene: TRBV21-1
J gene: TRBJ2-5
clone size: NA
CDR3 protein: CASLKEGTSGDQETQYF
CDR3 DNA: TGTGCCAGCCTAAAAGAGGGGACTAGCGGGGACCAAGAGACCCAGTACTTC

D gene: TRBD2
V gene: TRBV20-1
J gene: TRBJ2-1
clone size: NA
CDR3 protein: CSAEGVAGRAYNEQFF
CDR3 DNA: TGCAGTGCGGAGGGAGTAGCGGGGAGGGCCTACAATGAGCAGTTCTTC

D gene: TRBD2
V gene: TRBV4-1
J gene: TRBJ2-7
clone size: NA
CDR3 protein: CASSLGDYFDEQYF
CDR3 DNA: TGCGCCAGCAGCCTGGGGGACTATTTCGACGAGCAGTACTTC

D gene: NA
V gene: TRBV4-1
J gene: TRBJ1-4
clone size: NA
CDR3 protein: CASSPYFQQSEKLFF
CDR3 DNA: TGCGCCAGCAGCCCATACTTCCAGCAGAGTGAAAAACTGTTTTTT

D gene: TRBD2
V gene: TRBV5-1
J gene: TRBJ2-3
clone size: few
CDR3 protein: CASSLRMVVAGSTDTQYF
CDR3 DNA: TGCGCCAGCAGCTTACGGATGGTGGTAGCGGGGTCCACAGATACGCAGTATTTT

D gene: NA
V gene: TRBV2
J gene: TRBJ1-1
clone size: NA
CDR3 protein: CASNPSSGVEAFF
CDR3 DNA: TGTGCCAGCAACCCATCGAGCGGTGTAGAAGCTTTCTTT

D gene: NA
V gene: TRBV7-6
J gene: TRBJ2-1
clone size: NA
CDR3 protein: CASSRLLVMEQFF
CDR3 DNA: TGTGCCAGCAGCAGATTGTTGGTTATGGAGCAGTTCTTC

D gene: TRBD1
V gene: TRBV12-3/TRBV12-4
J gene: TRBJ2-7
clone size: NA
CDR3 protein: CASSRDSPYPYEQYF
CDR3 DNA: TGTGCCAGCAGTCGGGACAGCCCTTACCCTTACGAGCAGTACTTC

D gene: TRBD1
V gene: TRBV29-1
J gene: TRBJ2-7
clone size: few
CDR3 protein: CSVRDSYEQYF
CDR3 DNA: TGCAGCGTTCGGGACAGCTACGAGCAGTACTTC

D gene: NA
V gene: TRBV11-2
J gene: TRBJ1-1
clone size: NA
CDR3 protein: CASSLPLFQDHGGTEAFF
CDR3 DNA: TGTGCCAGCAGCTTACCCCTCTTCCAGGACCATGGGGGTACTGAAGCTTTCTTT

D gene: TRBD2
V gene: TRBV20-1
J gene: TRBJ2-1
clone size: NA
CDR3 protein: CSAWIRLAQSSYNEQFF
CDR3 DNA: TGCAGTGCCTGGATCCGACTAGCCCAGAGCTCCTACAATGAGCAGTTCTTC

D gene: TRBD2
V gene: TRBV11-2
J gene: TRBJ2-1
clone size: few
CDR3 protein: CASSLKAGPLYNEQFF
CDR3 DNA: TGTGCCAGCAGCCTGAAAGCGGGACCCCTTTACAATGAGCAGTTCTTC

D gene: NA
V gene: TRBV4-3
J gene: TRBJ1-6
clone size: few
CDR3 protein: CASRGTFSSYNSPLHF
CDR3 DNA: TGCGCCAGCAGAGGGACTTTTAGCTCCTATAATTCACCCCTCCACTTT

D gene: NA
V gene: TRBV21-1
J gene: TRBJ1-2
clone size: NA
CDR3 protein: CASSKGGYRDPHYGYTF
CDR3 DNA: TGTGCCAGCAGCAAAGGAGGGTACAGGGACCCTCACTATGGCTACACCTTC

D gene: TRBD2
V gene: TRBV12-5
J gene: TRBJ2-1
clone size: NA
CDR3 protein: CASGLTIGTSGSHNEQFF
CDR3 DNA: TGTGCTAGTGGTTTGACAATAGGGACTAGCGGGAGTCACAATGAGCAGTTCTTC

D gene: NA
V gene: TRBV27
J gene: TRBJ2-1
clone size: NA
CDR3 protein: CASSFHFLGGNNEQFF
CDR3 DNA: TGTGCCAGCAGTTTTCATTTTCTAGGCGGGAACAATGAGCAGTTCTTC

D gene: NA
V gene: TRBV4-3
J gene: TRBJ2-7
clone size: once
CDR3 protein: CASSQSMAYEQYF
CDR3 DNA: TGCGCCAGCAGCCAAAGTATGGCCTACGAGCAGTACTTC

D gene: NA
V gene: TRBV6-5
J gene: TRBJ2-1
clone size: few
CDR3 protein: CASSYRTGRRADEQFF
CDR3 DNA: TGTGCCAGCAGTTATCGGACAGGAAGGAGGGCGGATGAGCAGTTCTTC

D gene: TRBD2
V gene: TRBV6-2/TRBV6-3
J gene: TRBJ2-3
clone size: few
CDR3 protein: CASSRGTSGLGGTDTQYF
CDR3 DNA: TGTGCCAGCAGCCGGGGAACTAGCGGCCTTGGGGGAACAGATACGCAGTATTTT